The 15 T cell receptor beta chains reported below all come from one sample, sequenced in a study of graft-versus-host responses after intestinal transplantation. No antigen is known for these receptors. Produced via immunoSEQ multiplex PCR; TCRdb's table is partial and in-frame only. The data contain about 99,000 clones, over 85% of them seen just once; the ten biggest clones take up less than 1.5%. Sequenced material: unstimulated CD8+ T cells sorted from spleen or lymph node cells, taken before intestinal transplant. Every receptor here comes from a human donor who received an intestinal transplant.

The chain has TRBV7-9 and TRBJ2-5, with a weak D call TRBD1 (5 bases). The CDR3 is 13 amino acids. Looked up from germline, CDR1 is SEHNR and CDR2 is FQNEAQ (reference sequence). V was trimmed by 5 bases and J by 5 bases, leaving 12 bases between them. The CDR3 DNA sequence: TGTGCCAGCAGCCCCAGGGCTGATGAGACCCAGTACTTC. Translated, it gives CASSPRADETQYF.

V and J are TRBV28 and TRBJ2-3; tentative D call: TRBD2 (6 bases). The V gene's germline CDR1 is MDHEN and CDR2 SYDVKM. Trimming removed 6 bases from V and 2 bases from J, with 18 bases in between. This CDR3 has 16 residues. CDR3 in amino acids: CASSPRDLRNTDTQYF. The CDR3 region has the DNA TGTGCCAGCAGCCCCCGGGACTTGCGTAACACAGATACGCAGTATTTT.

V usage is TRBV5-1 and J usage is TRBJ2-7; D gene unclear. CDR1 SGHRS and CDR2 YFSETQ come from the germline V gene. The CDR3 sequence is 12 residues long. Trimming shortened V by 4 bases and J by 3 bases, and 8 bases separated the two germline ends. The CDR3 is CASSGDDYEQYF. As DNA, the CDR3 is TGCGCCAGCAGCGGTGATGACTACGAGCAGTACTTC. The full variable domain, completed using reference TRBV5-1 and TRBJ2-7, is KAGVTQTPRYLIKTRGQQVTLSCSPISGHRSVSWYQQTPGQGLQFLFEYFSETQRNKGNFPGRFSGRQFSNSRSEMNVSTLELGDSALYLCASSGDDYEQYFGPGTRLTVT.

This chain joins TRBV7-9 and TRBJ2-5; TRBD1 aligns across 8 bases. The CDR3 contains 16 residues. V dropped 6 bases and J dropped 0; count of bases not matched to a gene: 9. Germline assignment: CDR1 SEHNR and CDR2 FQNEAQ (reference sequence). The CDR3 DNA sequence: TGTGCCAGCAGTCAATTTACAGGGGGTGACCAAGAGACCCAGTACTTC. It codes for CASSQFTGGDQETQYF.

This chain uses TRBV27 with TRBJ2-2, with 8 positions matching TRBD1. This CDR3 comprises 15 residues. From germline, CDR1 is MNHEY and CDR2 SMNVEV (reference sequence). The trim removed 5 bases at V and 3 bases at J, leaving 5 bases unmatched. The CDR3 region has the DNA TGTGCCAGCAGTCCGGACAGGGTGGACACCGGGGAGCTGTTTTTT. Translation gives CASSPDRVDTGELFF.

On this clone: In the same sample, other DNA sequences code for this CDR3. The V and J genes are TRBV19 and TRBJ2-5, with D maybe TRBD2 (5 bases). V gave up 5 bases and J gave up 5 bases, with 9 bases separating them. Germline CDR1 is LNHDA and CDR2 is SQIVND (reference sequence). This CDR3 spans 12 amino acids. The CDR3 protein is CASSPEEETQYF. The CDR3, as DNA: TGTGCCAGTAGTCCGGAGGAGGAGACCCAGTACTTC.

The V call is TRBV18, the J call TRBJ2-5; 8 bases line up with TRBD2. V was pared by 1 base and J by 4 bases, with 5 bases of the junction left unmatched. Germline V gene data show CDR1 as KGHSH and CDR2 as LQKENI. The CDR3 has 15 residues. The CDR3 nucleotides read TGTGCCAGCTCACCACGGCGGACTAGCTCAGAGACCCAGTACTTC. Translated, it gives CASSPRRTSSETQYF.

J is TRBJ2-5 and V is TRBV7-6, with 8 bases fitting TRBD2. This CDR3 has 15 residues. With 3 bases clipped from V and 4 bases from J, the junction kept 7 bases outside the gene matches. Germline CDR1 reads SGHVS; CDR2 reads FNYEAQ. The CDR3, as DNA: TGTGCCAGCAGCTTTACGGGGGGGGATCTAGAGACCCAGTACTTC. As protein: CASSFTGGDLETQYF.

CDR3 DNA sequence: TGTGCCAGCAGCAAGTTACAGGGGGCTGATGAAGCTTTCTTT. Amino acids: CASSKLQGADEAFF. The chain employs TRBV11-2 and TRBJ1-1; 9 bases fit TRBD1. The V gene's germline CDR1 is SGHAT and CDR2 FQNNGV. The ends lost 5 bases at V and 7 bases at J; junction bases unmatched: 8. The CDR3 sequence is 14 residues long.

The chain combines TRBV6-5 with TRBJ1-1; perhaps TRBD1 as D (6 bases). The ends were cut back, 8 bases at V and 1 base at J, with 14 bases in the middle. This CDR3 contains 14 residues. Per germline, CDR1 MNHEY and CDR2 SVGAGI. The CDR3 region is CASLPTGPNTEAFF. The CDR3 bases are TGTGCCAGCCTCCCGACAGGACCGAACACTGAAGCTTTCTTT.

The rearrangement links TRBV7-6 to TRBJ2-5, with TRBD2 matching over 7 bases. The length of the CDR3 is 16 residues. V shed 4 bases, J shed 4 bases, and the junction held 12 bases outside the gene matches. Per germline, CDR1 SGHVS and CDR2 FNYEAQ. CDR3 nucleotide sequence: TGTGCCAGCAGCTCCCGTGGCGAGCGGGGTCCAGAGACCCAGTACTTC. This codes for CASSSRGERGPETQYF.

J is TRBJ2-5 and V is TRBV9; D not resolved. Germline CDR1 reads SGDLS; CDR2 reads YYNGEE. The CDR3 extends over 13 amino acids. The V end lost 0 bases, the J end lost 2 bases, and 5 bases lay between the germline ends. CDR3 protein: CASSVVPQETQYF. The CDR3 region has the DNA TGTGCCAGCAGCGTAGTGCCGCAAGAGACCCAGTACTTC.

The chain recombines TRBV14 with TRBJ2-1; D gene unclear. Trimming pared 0 bases from V and 4 bases from J, leaving 7 bases between. This CDR3 comprises 14 residues. The germline CDR1 and CDR2 sequences are SGHDN and FVKESK. The CDR3 nucleotides read TGTGCCAGCAGCCAAGAAGGGCTATACAATGAGCAGTTCTTC. Residues: CASSQEGLYNEQFF. Full variable domain (remainder filled in from reference TRBV14 and TRBJ2-1): EAGVTQFPSHSVIEKGQTVTLRCDPISGHDNLYWYRRVMGKEIKFLLHFVKESKQDESGMPNNRFLAERTGGTYSTLKVQPAELEDSGVYFCASSQEGLYNEQFFGPGTRLTVL.

The chain uses TRBV19 and TRBJ2-3; perhaps D is TRBD1 or TRBD2 (6 bases each). The CDR3 has 13 residues. CDR1 is LNHDA and CDR2 is SQIVND in the germline V gene (reference sequence). Trimming took off 3 bases at V and 9 bases at J, with 13 bases between the two ends. In nucleotides, the CDR3 is TGTGCCAGTAGTATCGTGGGGGGCGAAACGCAGTATTTT. Its translation is CASSIVGGETQYF.

The count of this clone is one. The chain uses TRBV7-9 and TRBJ2-7; D unresolved. V was cut by 4 bases and J by 0 bases, with 10 bases left in between. The length of the CDR3 is 14 residues. The V gene's germline CDR1 is SEHNR and CDR2 FQNEAQ (reference sequence). The CDR3 reads CASSSPRYSYEQYF. Here the CDR3 DNA reads TGTGCCAGCAGCTCCCCCCGATACTCCTACGAGCAGTACTTC.